The 17 T cell receptor beta chains listed next were all sequenced from one sample in a study of cytomegalovirus exposure and HLA in healthy donors. PCR employed 60 Vbeta and 13 Jbeta primers. Only in-frame clones appear in the TCRdb table, and some are missing; sequencing was by immunoSEQ multiplex PCR. The repertoire includes about 130,000 clones, 65% to 80% of them detected once, and less than 5% sits in the top ten. Input material: PBMCs. These TCRs come from a male donor in good health and CMV-seronegative.

The rearrangement links TRBV21-1 to TRBJ1-5. TRBV21-1 is an annotated pseudogene. CDR3 length: 14 residues. The CDR3 coding sequence is TGTGCCAGCAGCAAAGGAGTGGCGCGGAGGCCCCAGCATTTT. Translated: CASSKGVARRPQHF.

J is TRBJ1-2 and V is TRBV19; D not certain. CDR3 length: 15 residues. Trimming shortened V by 4 bases and J by 5 bases, and 17 bases separated the two germline ends. Germline CDR1 is LNHDA and CDR2 is SQIVND (reference sequence). The CDR3 region is CASSNDGPGWYGYTF. The CDR3 nucleotides read TGTGCCAGTAGTAACGACGGGCCGGGGTGGTATGGCTACACCTTC.

The chain recombines TRBV4-3 with TRBJ2-5; 10 nucleotides agree with TRBD2. Germline V CDR1 and CDR2: LGHNA, YSLEER. This CDR3 spans 16 amino acids. Trimming at V came to 3 bases and at J to 2 bases, leaving 6 bases not matched to a gene. This chain's CDR3 is CASSHFSGGSQETQYF. The DNA of the CDR3 is TGCGCCAGCAGCCACTTTAGCGGGGGGTCACAAGAGACCCAGTACTTC.

A few counts support this clone. The chain uses TRBV9 and TRBJ2-7; TRBD2 matches at 11 bases. Germline V CDR1 and CDR2: SGDLS, YYNGEE. This CDR3 contains 18 residues. The V segment lost 0 bases and the J segment 2 bases; nucleotides outside the gene matches: 10. The CDR3 is CASSVGPRTSGGTYEQYF. The CDR3 DNA is TGTGCCAGCAGCGTAGGACCCCGCACTAGCGGGGGTACCTACGAGCAGTACTTC.

The chain uses TRBV6-5 and TRBJ1-2; unclear D gene. The CDR3 has 13 amino acids. Germline V gene sequence: CDR1 MNHEY, CDR2 SVGAGI. V lost 9 bases and J lost 4, with 15 bases in between. The CDR3 region is CARGVPIGYGYTF. CDR3 bases: TGTGCCAGAGGAGTCCCAATCGGCTATGGCTACACCTTC.

The CDR3 DNA reads TGTGCCAGCAGCGAGGGGACATTTGGCTACGAGCAGTACTTC. This codes for CASSEGTFGYEQYF. The V call is TRBV7-8, the J call TRBJ2-7, with a tentative D call TRBD1 (6 bases). Germline values: CDR1 SGHVS, CDR2 FQNEAQ. This CDR3 comprises 14 residues. Trimming removed 5 bases from V and 3 bases from J, with 14 bases in between. Supplemented by reference TRBV7-8 and TRBJ2-7, the full variable domain reads GAGVSQSPRYKVAKRGQDVALRCDPISGHVSLFWYQQALGQGPEFLTYFQNEAQLDKSGLPSDRFFAERPEGSVSTLKIQRTQQEDSAVYLCASSEGTFGYEQYFGPGTRLTVT.

This chain uses TRBV7-9 with TRBJ1-1, with D perhaps TRBD1 (5 bases). This CDR3 has 12 residues. Germline V CDR1 and CDR2: SEHNR, FQNEAQ (reference sequence). With 5 bases removed from V and 7 bases from J, the gap between germline ends came to 11 bases. CDR3 DNA: TGTGCCAGCAGCAAGTCCGACAGTGAAGCTTTCTTT. Translated: CASSKSDSEAFF.

This rearrangement joins TRBV2 to TRBJ2-3; 10 bases are a match to TRBD1. CDR1 SNHLY and CDR2 FYNNEI come from the germline V gene. The CDR3 consists of 15 residues. V was pared by 8 bases and J by 4 bases, with 9 bases of the junction left unmatched. CDR3 region: CASGSRDRGPDTQYF. The DNA of the CDR3 is TGTGCCAGCGGGAGCCGGGACAGGGGCCCAGATACGCAGTATTTT.

The CDR3 DNA follows: TGTGCCAGTAGTATAGATCTGGAGCTACCCTGGATTACCTTC. Protein: CASSIDLELPWITF. This chain links TRBV19 with TRBJ1-2, with no clear D. V lost 0 bases to trimming and J lost 14 bases, with 19 bases between them. The CDR3 loop spans 14 amino acids. In germline, CDR1 is LNHDA, CDR2 SQIVND (reference sequence).

This CDR3 reads CASSFRRDSLEQYF. In DNA, the CDR3 is TGCGCCAGCAGCTTCAGACGGGACTCTTTGGAGCAGTACTTC. V usage is TRBV5-1 and J usage is TRBJ2-5, with D possibly TRBD2 on 6 matching bases. V dropped 2 bases and J dropped 11 bases, with 19 bases sitting between them. This CDR3 region has 14 residues. Per the germline V gene, CDR1 is SGHRS and CDR2 is YFSETQ. Variable domain in full (rest from reference TRBV5-1 and TRBJ2-5): KAGVTQTPRYLIKTRGQQVTLSCSPISGHRSVSWYQQTPGQGLQFLFEYFSETQRNKGNFPGRFSGRQFSNSRSEMNVSTLELGDSALYLCASSFRRDSLEQYFGPGTRLLVL.

The gene calls are TRBV28 and TRBJ2-7; 7 nucleotides line up with TRBD2. Germline-derived CDR1 and CDR2 are MDHEN and SYDVKM. The CDR3 sequence is 17 residues long. Trimming removed 1 base from V and 3 bases from J; junction bases left unmatched: 12. The CDR3 DNA sequence: TGTGCCAGCAGTTTATTGATTGGGGGGGGGAGAAACTACGAGCAGTACTTC. It translates to CASSLLIGGGRNYEQYF.

V usage is TRBV6-5 and J usage is TRBJ1-4; no reliable D call. Deletions cut 9 bases from V and 9 bases from J, with 20 bases between. The CDR3 sequence is 14 residues long. CDR1 MNHEY and CDR2 SVGAGI come from the germline V gene. In DNA, the CDR3 is TGTGCCAGTAGTAAGAGCGGAGCGATGAAAAAACTGTTTTTT. Amino acids: CASSKSGAMKKLFF.

Of note for this clone: A junction boundary mismatches the germline segment, possibly from a read error. This rearrangement joins TRBV30 to TRBJ2-2, with TRBD2 matching over 8 bases. CDR1 is GTSNPN, CDR2 SVGIG, per germline (reference sequence). The CDR3 spans 15 residues. Here the CDR3 reads CARRGGGRRAGELFF. The DNA for the CDR3 is TGTGCCCGGAGGGGAGGCGGGAGGAGGGCCGGGGAGCTGTTTTTT.

The V gene is TRBV4-1, the J gene TRBJ1-4; 9 nucleotides line up with TRBD1. The CDR3 spans 15 residues. The V and J ends lost 3 bases and 4 bases, in that order; junction bases with no gene match: 3. Germline V gives CDR1 MGHRA, CDR2 YSYEKL. The CDR3 spells CASSHQDRGNEKLFF. The DNA for the CDR3 is TGCGCCAGCAGCCATCAGGACAGGGGTAATGAAAAACTGTTTTTT.

The V call is TRBV27, the J call TRBJ2-3, with D perhaps matching TRBD1 (5 bases). The ends were cut back, 2 bases at V and 1 base at J, with 19 bases in the middle. The CDR3 totals 18 residues. From germline, CDR1 is MNHEY and CDR2 SMNVEV (reference sequence). This CDR3 is CASSLITKARVGTDTQYF. CDR3 coding DNA: TGTGCCAGCAGTTTAATTACAAAAGCCAGGGTCGGCACAGATACGCAGTATTTT.

In this sample, this clone turned up a few times. This chain uses TRBV10-1 with TRBJ2-1, with 11 positions matching TRBD2. Looked up from germline, CDR1 is WNHNN and CDR2 is SYGVQD (reference sequence). This CDR3 contains 16 residues. V shed 3 bases, J shed 3 bases, and the junction held 4 bases outside the gene matches. The CDR3 protein is CASSERGLAVYNEQFF. In DNA, the CDR3 is TGCGCCAGCAGTGAAAGGGGACTAGCGGTCTACAATGAGCAGTTCTTC.

This clone was seen a few times. V gene TRBV7-2 combines with J gene TRBJ2-1, with 7 bases lining up with TRBD1. Germline V gene sequence: CDR1 SGHTA, CDR2 FQGNSA. The CDR3 is 16 residues long. V trimming: 1 base; J trimming: 7 bases; junction bases outside the gene matches: 10. The CDR3 region has the DNA TGTGCCAGCAGCTTAGTGGAAGGGGGCGCAAGAAATGAGCAGTTCTTC. Amino acids: CASSLVEGGARNEQFF.